This T cell receptor beta chain was captured by sequencing in a study of cytomegalovirus exposure and HLA in healthy donors. General observations from the study: An observed cluster of highly shared sequence variants was recorded as a likely sequencing artifact.

Primers: 60 Vbeta forward and 13 Jbeta reverse. Some clones are missing from TCRdb's copy, which holds only in-frame ones; the method was immunoSEQ multiplex PCR. Found here are about 140,000 clones, approximately 80% of them singletons; the top ten hold about 2.4%. Turning to this clone: The antigen is undetermined.

CDR1 and CDR2 from the germline V gene are SEHNR and FQNEAQ (reference sequence). This CDR3 is built from 17 residues. Deletions cut 0 bases from V and 6 bases from J, with 18 bases between. This TCR derives from a woman aged 18-29 years in good health and CMV-seropositive. The specimen was PBMCs. The rearrangement joins TRBV7-9 to TRBJ2-1, with D possibly being TRBD1 (5 bases). CDR3 amino acids: CASSLASMTVNVNEQFF. For the CDR3, the DNA is TGTGCCAGCAGCTTAGCTTCTATGACAGTAAATGTCAATGAGCAGTTCTTC.